The source of this T cell receptor (beta chain) is a study of blood T cell repertoires in COVID-19. Study-wide background: Material from acute and convalescent COVID-19 was sourced from the United States, Italy and Spain. PBMCs, B-cell-depleted T cells, or T cells provided the cDNA or gDNA that made up the material.

Original handling: Quantification of nucleated cells was approximated via reference gene primer amplification. The method was immunoSEQ multiplex PCR; TCRdb's version includes in-frame clones alone and lacks a portion of them. V and J calls and clone size are given by that table; D and trimming were obtained from the DNA. Of tens of thousands of clones in the sample, roughly four fifths were seen once. The CDR3 length is 16 residues. V lost 0 bases and J lost 2, with 11 bases in between. From germline, CDR1 is LGHNA and CDR2 YSLEER. Material: peripheral blood. J is TRBJ1-5 and V is TRBV4-3, with D possibly being TRBD1 (5 bases). The clonotype comes from a man in his sixties or seventies with acute or convalescent COVID-19. The CDR3 DNA is TGCGCCAGCAGCCAAGAGGCGGGGCCTGGCAATCAGCCCCAGCATTTT. Protein product: CASSQEAGPGNQPQHF.